The text below deals with one TCR beta chain. The CDR3 consists of 13 residues. In germline, CDR1 is DFQATT, CDR2 SNEGSKA (reference sequence). J gave up 6 bases and V 3 bases, and 8 bases lay outside the gene matches. These data come from a study of blood T cell repertoires in COVID-19. The overall study: From the United States, Italy and Spain came samples of acute and convalescent COVID-19. PBMCs, B-cell-depleted T cells, or T cells were the source of the cDNA or gDNA that made up the material.

In the original analysis: How many nucleated cells were present was estimated from reference gene primer amplification. This table comes from immunoSEQ multiplex PCR, and its TCRdb copy is limited to in-frame clones, with some not included. V, J and clone size derive from that table, while D and trimming were established from the DNA sequence. Of some 120,000 clones detected, roughly 90% appear once; the ten largest clones hold around 7.3%. The V gene is TRBV20-1, the J gene TRBJ2-7; TRBD1 matches at 7 bases. Sequenced input: peripheral blood. The TCR comes from a man in his fifties or sixties with acute or convalescent COVID-19. The CDR3 DNA follows: TGCAGTGCTAGTGGGACAGAGACCCGCGAGCAGTACTTC. Translated: CSASGTETREQYF.